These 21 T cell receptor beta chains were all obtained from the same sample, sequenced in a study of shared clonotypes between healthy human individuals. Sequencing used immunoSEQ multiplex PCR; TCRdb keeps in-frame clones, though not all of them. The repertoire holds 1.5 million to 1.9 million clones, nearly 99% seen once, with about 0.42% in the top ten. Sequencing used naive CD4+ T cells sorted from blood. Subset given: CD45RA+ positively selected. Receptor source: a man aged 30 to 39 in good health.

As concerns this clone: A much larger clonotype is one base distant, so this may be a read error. The CDR3 protein is CASSDYSGANVLTF. The DNA of the CDR3 is TGTGCCAGCAGTGACTACTCTGGGGCCAACGTCCTGACTTTC. The chain is built from TRBV9 and TRBJ2-6; TRBD2 might be the D (5 bases). The CDR3 has 14 amino acids. V lost 5 bases and J lost 0, with 6 bases in between. Per the germline V gene, CDR1 is SGDLS and CDR2 is YYNGEE.

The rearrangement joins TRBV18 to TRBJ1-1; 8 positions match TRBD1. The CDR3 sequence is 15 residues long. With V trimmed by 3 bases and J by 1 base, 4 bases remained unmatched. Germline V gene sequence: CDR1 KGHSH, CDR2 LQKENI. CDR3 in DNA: TGTGCCAGCTCACCCGACAGGGGAGGGAACACTGAAGCTTTCTTT. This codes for CASSPDRGGNTEAFF.

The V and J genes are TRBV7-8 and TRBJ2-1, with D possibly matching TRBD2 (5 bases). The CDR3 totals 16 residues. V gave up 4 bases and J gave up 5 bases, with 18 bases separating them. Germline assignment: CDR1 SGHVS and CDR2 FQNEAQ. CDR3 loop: CASSSPLAEANNEQFF. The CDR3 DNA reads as TGTGCCAGCAGCTCCCCCCTGGCGGAGGCAAACAATGAGCAGTTCTTC.

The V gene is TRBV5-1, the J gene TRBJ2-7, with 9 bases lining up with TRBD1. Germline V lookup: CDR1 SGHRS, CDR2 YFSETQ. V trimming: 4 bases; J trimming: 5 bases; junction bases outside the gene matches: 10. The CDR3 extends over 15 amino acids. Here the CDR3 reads CASSTDRGFINEQYF. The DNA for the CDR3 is TGCGCCAGCAGCACCGACAGGGGGTTTATCAACGAGCAGTACTTC.

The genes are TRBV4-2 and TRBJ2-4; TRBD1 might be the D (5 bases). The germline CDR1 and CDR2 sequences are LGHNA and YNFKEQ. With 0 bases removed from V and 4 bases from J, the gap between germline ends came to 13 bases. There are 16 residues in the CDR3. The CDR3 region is CASSQDTGQEKNIQYF. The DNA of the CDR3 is TGTGCCAGCAGCCAAGATACAGGACAAGAAAAAAACATTCAGTACTTC.

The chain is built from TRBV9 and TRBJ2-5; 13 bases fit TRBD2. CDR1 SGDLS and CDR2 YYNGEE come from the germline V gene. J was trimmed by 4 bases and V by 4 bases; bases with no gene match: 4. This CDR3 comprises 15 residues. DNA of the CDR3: TGTGCCAGCAGCTTACGACTAGCGGGAGGAGAGACCCAGTACTTC. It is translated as CASSLRLAGGETQYF.

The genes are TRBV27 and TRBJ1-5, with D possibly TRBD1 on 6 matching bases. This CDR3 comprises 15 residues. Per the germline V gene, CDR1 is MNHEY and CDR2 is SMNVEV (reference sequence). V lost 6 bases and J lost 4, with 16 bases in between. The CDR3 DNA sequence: TGTGCCAGCAGACCATCCGGGACACCTAATCAGCCCCAGCATTTT. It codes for CASRPSGTPNQPQHF.

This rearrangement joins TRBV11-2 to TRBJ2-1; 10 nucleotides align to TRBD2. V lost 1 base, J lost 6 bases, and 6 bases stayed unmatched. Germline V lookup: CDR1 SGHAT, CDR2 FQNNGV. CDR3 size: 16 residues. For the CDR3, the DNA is TGTGCCAGCAGCTTAGGAAGGCTAGCGGGAGTCAATGAGCAGTTCTTC. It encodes CASSLGRLAGVNEQFF. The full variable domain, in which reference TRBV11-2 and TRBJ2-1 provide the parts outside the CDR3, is EAGVAQSPRYKIIEKRQSVAFWCNPISGHATLYWYQQILGQGPKLLIQFQNNGVVDDSQLPKDRFSAERLKGVDSTLKIQPAKLEDSAVYLCASSLGRLAGVNEQFFGPGTRLTVL.

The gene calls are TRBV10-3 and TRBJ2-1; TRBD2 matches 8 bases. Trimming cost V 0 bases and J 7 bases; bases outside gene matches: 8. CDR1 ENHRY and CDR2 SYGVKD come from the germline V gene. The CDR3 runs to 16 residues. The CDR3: CAISESGGTSYNEQFF. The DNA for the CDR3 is TGTGCCATCAGTGAGTCGGGAGGGACTAGTTATAATGAGCAGTTCTTC.

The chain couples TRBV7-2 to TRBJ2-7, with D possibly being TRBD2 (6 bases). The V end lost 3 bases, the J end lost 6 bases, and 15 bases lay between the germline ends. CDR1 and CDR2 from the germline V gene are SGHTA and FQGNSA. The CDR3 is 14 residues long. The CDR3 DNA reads TGTGCCAGCAGCTTGAGTGGGGGGATTGGCGAGCAGTACTTC. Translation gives CASSLSGGIGEQYF.

The CDR3 region is CASSFSRDRNTGELFF. The CDR3 DNA reads as TGTGCCAGCAGCTTTAGTCGGGACAGGAACACCGGGGAGCTGTTTTTT. The V gene is TRBV7-2, the J gene TRBJ2-2; 7 bases agree with TRBD1. The CDR3 covers 16 residues. Germline CDR1 SGHTA, CDR2 FQGNSA. The ends lost 3 bases at V and 1 base at J; junction bases unmatched: 5.

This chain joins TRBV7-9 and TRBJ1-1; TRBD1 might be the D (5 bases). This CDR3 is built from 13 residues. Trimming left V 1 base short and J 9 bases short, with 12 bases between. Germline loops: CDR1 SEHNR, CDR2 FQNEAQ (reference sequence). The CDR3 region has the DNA TGTGCCAGCAGCTTAGTTGGGGGAGGGAAAGCTTTCTTT. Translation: CASSLVGGGKAFF.

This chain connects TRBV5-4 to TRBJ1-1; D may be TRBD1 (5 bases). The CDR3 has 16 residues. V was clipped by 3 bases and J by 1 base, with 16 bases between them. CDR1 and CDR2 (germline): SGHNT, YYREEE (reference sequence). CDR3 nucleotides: TGTGCCAGCAGCTCTCCGGGGGGGAAGAAGAACACTGAAGCTTTCTTT. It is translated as CASSSPGGKKNTEAFF.

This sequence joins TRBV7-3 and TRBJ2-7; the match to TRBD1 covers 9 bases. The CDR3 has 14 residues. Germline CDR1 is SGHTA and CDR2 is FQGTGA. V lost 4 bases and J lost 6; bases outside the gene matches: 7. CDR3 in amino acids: CASSSDRGIGEQYF. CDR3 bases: TGTGCCAGCAGCTCTGACAGGGGGATAGGCGAGCAGTACTTC. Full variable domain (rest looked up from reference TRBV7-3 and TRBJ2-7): GAGVSQTPSNKVTEKGKYVELRCDPISGHTALYWYRQSLGQGPEFLIYFQGTGAADDSGLPNDRFFAVRPEGSVSTLKIQRTERGDSAVYLCASSSDRGIGEQYFGPGTRLTVT.

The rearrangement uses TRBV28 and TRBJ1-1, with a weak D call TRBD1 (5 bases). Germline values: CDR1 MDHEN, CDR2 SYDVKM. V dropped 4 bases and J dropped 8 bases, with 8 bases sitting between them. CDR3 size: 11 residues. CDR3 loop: CASSSPGEAFF. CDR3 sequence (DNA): TGTGCCAGCAGTTCCCCAGGGGAAGCTTTCTTT.

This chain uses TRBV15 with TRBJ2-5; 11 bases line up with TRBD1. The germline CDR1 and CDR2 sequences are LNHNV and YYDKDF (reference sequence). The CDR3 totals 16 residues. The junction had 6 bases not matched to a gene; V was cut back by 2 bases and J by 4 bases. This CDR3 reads CATSRSGTGGGETQYF. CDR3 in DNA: TGTGCCACCAGCAGATCCGGGACAGGGGGAGGAGAGACCCAGTACTTC.

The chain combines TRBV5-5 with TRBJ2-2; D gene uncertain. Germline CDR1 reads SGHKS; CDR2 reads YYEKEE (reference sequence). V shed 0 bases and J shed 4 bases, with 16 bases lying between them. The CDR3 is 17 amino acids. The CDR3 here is CASSLEATDAGTGELFF. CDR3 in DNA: TGTGCCAGCAGCTTGGAGGCGACCGACGCTGGCACCGGGGAGCTGTTTTTT.

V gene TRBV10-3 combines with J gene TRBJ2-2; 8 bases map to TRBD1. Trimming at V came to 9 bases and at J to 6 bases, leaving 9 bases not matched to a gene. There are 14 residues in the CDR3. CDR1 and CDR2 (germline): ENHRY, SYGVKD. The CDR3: CAMRTGSRSGELFF. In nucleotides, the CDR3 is TGTGCCATGAGGACAGGGAGTAGGTCCGGGGAGCTGTTTTTT.

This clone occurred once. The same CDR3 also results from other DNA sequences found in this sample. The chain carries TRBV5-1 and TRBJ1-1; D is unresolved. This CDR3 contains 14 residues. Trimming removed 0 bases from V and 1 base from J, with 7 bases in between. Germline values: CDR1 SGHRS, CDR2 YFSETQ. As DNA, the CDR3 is TGCGCCAGCAGCTTGGGGGCGGCGAACACTGAAGCTTTCTTT. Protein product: CASSLGAANTEAFF.

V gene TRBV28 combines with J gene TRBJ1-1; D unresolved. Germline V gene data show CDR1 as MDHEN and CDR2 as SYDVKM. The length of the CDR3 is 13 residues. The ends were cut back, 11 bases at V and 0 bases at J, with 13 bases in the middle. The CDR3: CAAVGDLNTEAFF. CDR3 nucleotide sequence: TGTGCCGCCGTCGGGGATCTGAACACTGAAGCTTTCTTT.

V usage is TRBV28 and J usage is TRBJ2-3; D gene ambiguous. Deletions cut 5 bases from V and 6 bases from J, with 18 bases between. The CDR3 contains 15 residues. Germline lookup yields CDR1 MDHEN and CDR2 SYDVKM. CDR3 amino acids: CASSPPTGLGDTQYF. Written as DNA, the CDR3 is TGTGCCAGCAGTCCACCCACCGGGCTGGGGGATACGCAGTATTTT.